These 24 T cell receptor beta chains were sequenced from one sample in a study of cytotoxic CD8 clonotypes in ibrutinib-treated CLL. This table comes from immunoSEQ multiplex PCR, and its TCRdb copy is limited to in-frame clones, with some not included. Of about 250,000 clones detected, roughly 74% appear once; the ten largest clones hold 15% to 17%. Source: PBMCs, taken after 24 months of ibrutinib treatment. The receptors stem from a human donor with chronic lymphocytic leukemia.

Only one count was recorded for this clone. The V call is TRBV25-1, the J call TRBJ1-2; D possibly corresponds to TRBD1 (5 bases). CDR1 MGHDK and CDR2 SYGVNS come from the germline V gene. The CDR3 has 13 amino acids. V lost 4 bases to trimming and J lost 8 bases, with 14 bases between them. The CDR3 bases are TGTGCCAGCAGTGCGGGGGGGACGGACGGCTACACCTTC. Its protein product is CASSAGGTDGYTF.

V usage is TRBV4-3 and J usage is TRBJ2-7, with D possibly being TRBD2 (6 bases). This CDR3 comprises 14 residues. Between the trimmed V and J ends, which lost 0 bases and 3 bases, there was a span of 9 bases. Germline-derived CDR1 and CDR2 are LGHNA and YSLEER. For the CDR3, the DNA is TGCGCCAGCAGCCAAGATACTAGCAGCTACGAGCAGTACTTC. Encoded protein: CASSQDTSSYEQYF.

This CDR3 is CASSQGGAGGTEAFF. The CDR3 coding sequence is TGCGCCAGCAGCCAAGGAGGTGCGGGGGGCACTGAAGCTTTCTTT. The chain has TRBV4-1 and TRBJ1-1, with a tentative D call TRBD1 (5 bases). The CDR3 has 15 amino acids. The V gene lost 1 base and the J gene lost 4 bases, with 13 bases spanning the gap. The germline CDR1 and CDR2 sequences are MGHRA and YSYEKL.

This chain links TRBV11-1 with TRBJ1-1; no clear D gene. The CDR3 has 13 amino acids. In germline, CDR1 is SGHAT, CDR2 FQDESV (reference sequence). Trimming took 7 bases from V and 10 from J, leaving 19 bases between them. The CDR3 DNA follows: TGTGCCAGCACACCCATGGTGGAGGTCGGAGCTTTCTTT. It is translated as CASTPMVEVGAFF.

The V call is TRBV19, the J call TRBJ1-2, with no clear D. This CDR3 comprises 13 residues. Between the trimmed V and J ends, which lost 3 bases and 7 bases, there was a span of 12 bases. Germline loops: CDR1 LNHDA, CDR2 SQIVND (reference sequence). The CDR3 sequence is CASSMDPTAGYTF. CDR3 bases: TGTGCCAGTAGTATGGACCCGACTGCTGGCTACACCTTC.

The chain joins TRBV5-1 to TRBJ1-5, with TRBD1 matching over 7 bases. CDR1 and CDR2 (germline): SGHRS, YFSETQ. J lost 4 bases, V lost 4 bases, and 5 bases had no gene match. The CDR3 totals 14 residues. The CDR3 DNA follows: TGCGCCAGCAGCCCCGGGACAGAGAATCAGCCCCAGCATTTT. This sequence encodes CASSPGTENQPQHF.

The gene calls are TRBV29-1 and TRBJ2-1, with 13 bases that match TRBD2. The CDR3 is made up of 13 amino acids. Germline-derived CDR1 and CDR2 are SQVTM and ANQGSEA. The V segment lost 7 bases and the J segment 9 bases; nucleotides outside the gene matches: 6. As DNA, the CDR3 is TGCAGCGAGACTAGCGGGAGGCCGGGTGAGCAGTTCTTC. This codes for CSETSGRPGEQFF.

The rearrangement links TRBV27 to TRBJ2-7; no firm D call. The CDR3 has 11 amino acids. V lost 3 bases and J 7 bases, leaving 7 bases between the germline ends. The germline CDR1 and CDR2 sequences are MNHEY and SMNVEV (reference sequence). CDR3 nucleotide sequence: TGTGCCAGCAGTTTCTTCGGGGAGCAGTACTTC. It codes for CASSFFGEQYF.

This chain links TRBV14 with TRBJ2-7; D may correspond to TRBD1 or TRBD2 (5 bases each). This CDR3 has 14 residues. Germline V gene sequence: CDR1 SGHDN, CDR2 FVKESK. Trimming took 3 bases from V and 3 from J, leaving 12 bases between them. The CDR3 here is CASSQLRDLYEQYF. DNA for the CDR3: TGTGCCAGCAGCCAGCTTAGGGACCTCTACGAGCAGTACTTC.

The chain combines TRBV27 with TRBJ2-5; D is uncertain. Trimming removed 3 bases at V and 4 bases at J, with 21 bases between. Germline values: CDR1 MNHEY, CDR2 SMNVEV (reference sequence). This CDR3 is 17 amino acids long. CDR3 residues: CASSLSGGLGFRETQYF. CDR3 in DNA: TGTGCCAGCAGTTTGAGTGGTGGATTAGGGTTTAGAGAGACCCAGTACTTC.

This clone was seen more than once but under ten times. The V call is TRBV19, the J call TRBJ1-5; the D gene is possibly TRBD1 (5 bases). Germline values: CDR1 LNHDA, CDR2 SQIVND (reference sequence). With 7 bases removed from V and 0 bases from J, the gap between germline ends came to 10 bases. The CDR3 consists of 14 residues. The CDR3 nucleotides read TGTGCCAGTAATGGGGCGAATAGCAATCAGCCCCAGCATTTT. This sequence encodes CASNGANSNQPQHF. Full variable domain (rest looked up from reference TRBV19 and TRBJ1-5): DGGITQSPKYLFRKEGQNVTLSCEQNLNHDAMYWYRQDPGQGLRLIYYSQIVNDFQKGDIAEGYSVSREKKESFPLTVTSAQKNPTAFYLCASNGANSNQPQHFGDGTRLSIL.

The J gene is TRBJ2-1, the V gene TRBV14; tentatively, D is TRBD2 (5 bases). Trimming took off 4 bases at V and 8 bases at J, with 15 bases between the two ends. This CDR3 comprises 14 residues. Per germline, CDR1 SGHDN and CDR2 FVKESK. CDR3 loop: CASSRLAHLYEQFF. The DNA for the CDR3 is TGTGCCAGCAGCCGTCTAGCCCATCTCTATGAGCAGTTCTTC.

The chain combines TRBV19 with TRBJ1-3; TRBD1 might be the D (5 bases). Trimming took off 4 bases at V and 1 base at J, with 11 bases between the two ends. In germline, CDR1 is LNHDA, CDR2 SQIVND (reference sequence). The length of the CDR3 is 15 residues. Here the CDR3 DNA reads TGTGCCAGTAGTACAGTTGGGGGGTCTGGAAACACCATATATTTT. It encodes CASSTVGGSGNTIYF.

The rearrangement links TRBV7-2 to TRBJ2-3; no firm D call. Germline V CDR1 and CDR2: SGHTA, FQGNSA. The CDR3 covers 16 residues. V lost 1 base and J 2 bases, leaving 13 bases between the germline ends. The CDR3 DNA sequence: TGTGCCAGCAGCTTAGAGTTGGCTCTGTACACAGATACGCAGTATTTT. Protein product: CASSLELALYTDTQYF.

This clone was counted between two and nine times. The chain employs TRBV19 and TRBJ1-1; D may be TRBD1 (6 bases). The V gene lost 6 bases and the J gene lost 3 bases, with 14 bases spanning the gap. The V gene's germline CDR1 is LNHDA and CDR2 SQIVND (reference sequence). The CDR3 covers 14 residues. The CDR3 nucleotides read TGTGCCAGTAGAGGGCTGAGGGGGGACACTGAAGCTTTCTTT. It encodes CASRGLRGDTEAFF.

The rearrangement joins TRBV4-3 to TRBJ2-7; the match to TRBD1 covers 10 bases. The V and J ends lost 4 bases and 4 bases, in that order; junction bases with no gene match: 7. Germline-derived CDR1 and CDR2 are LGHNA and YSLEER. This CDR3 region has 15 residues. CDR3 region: CASSRSGQGIYEQYF. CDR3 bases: TGCGCCAGCAGCCGCTCGGGACAGGGGATATACGAGCAGTACTTC.

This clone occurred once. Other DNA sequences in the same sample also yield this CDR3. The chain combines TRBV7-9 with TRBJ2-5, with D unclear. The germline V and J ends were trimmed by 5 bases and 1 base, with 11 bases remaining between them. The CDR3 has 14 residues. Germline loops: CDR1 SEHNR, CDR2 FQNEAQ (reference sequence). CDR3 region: CASSLRNSQETQYF. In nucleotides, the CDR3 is TGTGCCAGCAGCCTAAGGAACAGCCAAGAGACCCAGTACTTC.

CDR3 loop: CAISAGHQDTGELFF. CDR3 bases: TGTGCCATCAGTGCGGGACACCAGGACACCGGGGAGCTGTTTTTT. This chain links TRBV10-3 with TRBJ2-2; TRBD1 is a possible D gene (6 bases). Deletions cut 4 bases from V and 3 bases from J, with 12 bases between. CDR3 length equals 15 residues. CDR1 and CDR2 from the germline V gene are ENHRY and SYGVKD.

In nucleotides, the CDR3 is TGTGCCAGCAGCTTATCAGGGGGCCCCTACGAGCAGTACTTC. Translated, it gives CASSLSGGPYEQYF. J is TRBJ2-7 and V is TRBV7-3, with 8 bases identical to TRBD1. This CDR3 contains 14 residues. Germline assignment: CDR1 SGHTA and CDR2 FQGTGA. J was trimmed by 2 bases and V by 2 bases; bases with no gene match: 2.

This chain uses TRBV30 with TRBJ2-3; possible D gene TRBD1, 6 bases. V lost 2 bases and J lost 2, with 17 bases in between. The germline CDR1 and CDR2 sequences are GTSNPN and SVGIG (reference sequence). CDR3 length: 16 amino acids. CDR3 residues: CAWSPGTRTDTDTQYF. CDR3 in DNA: TGTGCCTGGAGTCCCGGGACAAGGACGGACACAGATACGCAGTATTTT. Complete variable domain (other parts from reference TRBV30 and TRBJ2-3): SQTIHQWPATLVQPVGSPLSLECTVEGTSNPNLYWYRQAAGRGLQLLFYSVGIGQISSEVPQNLSASRPQDRQFILSSKKLLLSDSGFYLCAWSPGTRTDTDTQYFGPGTRLTVL.

The CDR3 region has the DNA TGCGCCAGCAGTCAATCTGCAGGCCAGACGACTGAAGCTTTCTTT. It translates to CASSQSAGQTTEAFF. The V and J genes are TRBV23-1 and TRBJ1-1; the D is unclear. TRBV23-1 is an ORF, with its function uncertain. CDR3 size: 15 residues. Trimming cost V 0 bases and J 5 bases, with 13 bases left between them.

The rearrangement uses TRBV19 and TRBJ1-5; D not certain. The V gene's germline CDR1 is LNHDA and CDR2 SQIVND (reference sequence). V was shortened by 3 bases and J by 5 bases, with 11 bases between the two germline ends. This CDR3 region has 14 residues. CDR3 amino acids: CASSIKQSHQPQHF. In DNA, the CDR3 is TGTGCCAGTAGTATCAAGCAGAGCCATCAGCCCCAGCATTTT.

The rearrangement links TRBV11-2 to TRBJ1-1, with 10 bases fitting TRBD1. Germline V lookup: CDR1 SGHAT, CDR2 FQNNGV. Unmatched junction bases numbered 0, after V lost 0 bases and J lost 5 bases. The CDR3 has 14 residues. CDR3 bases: TGTGCCAGCAGCTTAGAGGGACAGGGGACTGAAGCTTTCTTT. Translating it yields CASSLEGQGTEAFF.

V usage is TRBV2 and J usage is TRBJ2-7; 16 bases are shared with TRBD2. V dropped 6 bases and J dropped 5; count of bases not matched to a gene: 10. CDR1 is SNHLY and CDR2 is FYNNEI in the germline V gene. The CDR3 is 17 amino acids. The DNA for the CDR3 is TGTGCCAGCAGGGCTCTGGGACTAGCGGGAGGGTCCCACGAGCAGTACTTC. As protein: CASRALGLAGGSHEQYF.